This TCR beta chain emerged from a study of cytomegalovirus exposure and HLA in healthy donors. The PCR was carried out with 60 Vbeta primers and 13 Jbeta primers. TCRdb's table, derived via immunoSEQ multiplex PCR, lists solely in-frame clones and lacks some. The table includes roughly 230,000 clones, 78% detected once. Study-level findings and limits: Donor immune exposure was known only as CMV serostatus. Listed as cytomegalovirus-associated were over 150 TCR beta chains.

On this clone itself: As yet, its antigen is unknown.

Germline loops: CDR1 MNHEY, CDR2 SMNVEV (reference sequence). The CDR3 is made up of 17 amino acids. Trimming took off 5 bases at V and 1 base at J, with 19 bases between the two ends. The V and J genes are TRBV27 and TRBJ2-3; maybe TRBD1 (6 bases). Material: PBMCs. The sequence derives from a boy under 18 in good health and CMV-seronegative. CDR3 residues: CASSPFTGFERTDTQYF. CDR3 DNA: TGTGCCAGCAGTCCATTCACAGGGTTTGAACGCACAGATACGCAGTATTTT.